This section outlines one T cell receptor (beta chain) sequence together with its context. This sample is drawn from a study of technical replicates of blood from several donors. The CDR3 has 15 amino acids. V lost 1 base and J 7 bases, leaving 14 bases between the germline ends. CDR1 and CDR2 (germline): MNHNS, SASEGT. Data came from immunoSEQ multiplex PCR; TCRdb stores just in-frame clones and leaves some out. The sample lists tens of thousands of clones; just under 95% were seen once. The receptor's source is a human donor in good health. V is TRBV6-1 and J is TRBJ1-5; D unclear. The specimen was T cells isolated from PBMCs. The CDR3 reads CASSEDSLLWQPQHF. CDR3 coding DNA: TGTGCCAGCAGTGAAGACAGTTTGCTGTGGCAGCCCCAGCATTTT.